This TCR beta chain was profiled in a study of blood T cell repertoires in COVID-19. Study context: COVID-19 samples collected from the United States, Italy and Spain covered acute and convalescent phases. Sample material is recorded as cDNA or gDNA derived from T cells, B-cell-depleted T cells, or PBMCs.

Trimming cost V 5 bases and J 8 bases; bases outside gene matches: 8. Germline lookup yields CDR1 MDHEN and CDR2 SYDVKM. The CDR3 is 14 amino acids. Original methodology: Researchers report that nucleated cell counts were estimated from reference gene primer amplification. Clones were sequenced by immunoSEQ multiplex PCR, and TCRdb holds only the in-frame ones, with some missing. V and J calls and clone size are given by that table; D and trimming were obtained from the DNA. The sample comprises about 230,000 clones, around 83% of which are singletons, and around 7.2% rests with the top ten. The receptor was derived from a woman aged 45-60 years with acute or convalescent COVID-19. The chain is built from TRBV28 and TRBJ2-1; 8 bases agree with TRBD1. The specimen sequenced was peripheral blood. The chain's CDR3 is CASSGAGGLDEQFF. CDR3 nucleotides: TGTGCCAGCAGTGGGGCAGGGGGCCTGGATGAGCAGTTCTTC.